This T cell receptor beta chain was sequenced during a study of response to subunit inactivated influenza vaccine. Findings and caveats of the study: Authors suggested each seasonal flu vaccination may recruit only limited numbers of new T cells.

One entry per CDR3 protein, called by TCRdb with MiXCR from the RT-PCR reads. This table has around 650,000 distinct CDR3 sequences, approximately 15% appearing once. Concerning this clonotype itself: What it binds is not known.

Germline V gene lookup returns CDR1 MNHNS and CDR2 SASEGT. The CDR3 length is 15 residues. V was cut by 8 bases and J by 6 bases, with 19 bases left in between. The source is a man aged 50 to 59 who received an inactivated influenza vaccine. This specimen was PBMCs from blood, taken 12 days after vaccination. The rearrangement joins TRBV6-1 to TRBJ1-4; maybe TRBD1 (5 bases). The CDR3 protein is CASAWGLGVDEKLFF. In DNA, the CDR3 is TGTGCCAGCGCATGGGGTCTAGGGGTTGATGAAAAACTGTTTTTT.